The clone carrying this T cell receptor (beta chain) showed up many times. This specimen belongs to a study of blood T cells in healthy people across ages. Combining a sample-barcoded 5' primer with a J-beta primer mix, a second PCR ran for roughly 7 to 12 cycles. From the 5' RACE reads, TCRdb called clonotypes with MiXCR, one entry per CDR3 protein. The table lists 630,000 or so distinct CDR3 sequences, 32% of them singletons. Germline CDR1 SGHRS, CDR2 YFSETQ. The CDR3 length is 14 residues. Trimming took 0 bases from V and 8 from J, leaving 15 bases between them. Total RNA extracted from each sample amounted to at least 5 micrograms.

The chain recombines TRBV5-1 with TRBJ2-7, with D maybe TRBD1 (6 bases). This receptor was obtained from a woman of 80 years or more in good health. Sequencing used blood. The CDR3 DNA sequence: TGCGCCAGCAGCTTGGTAGGGCCCGACAGGCAGCAGTACTTC. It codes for CASSLVGPDRQQYF.